Listed below are T cell receptor beta chains from one sample, sequenced in a study of blood T cells in healthy people across ages. TCRdb processed the 5' RACE reads anew with MiXCR; each CDR3 protein has one entry. The profile shows 1.5 million to 2 million distinct CDR3 sequences, about 28% of them singletons. The specimen was blood. Source of these receptors: a woman aged 25 to 39 in good health. CDR3s include the opening cysteine and the closing phenylalanine or tryptophan. The order of the fields is CDR3 DNA, CDR3 protein, V gene, J gene, D gene, clone size. A D gene is named only where the DNA matches it firmly. Clone size is not always given. Where it is, it says once, few, many or a class for expanded clones.

CDR3nt: TGCAGTGCTAGAGATTCTGAGGGTTCGGTAAATGAGCAGTTCTTC
CDR3aa: CSARDSEGSVNEQFF
v_gene: TRBV20-1
j_gene: TRBJ2-1
d_gene: -
abundance: -

CDR3nt: TGCAGCGTGCGGGACGGCCACAACTATGGCTACACCTTC
CDR3aa: CSVRDGHNYGYTF
v_gene: TRBV29-1
j_gene: TRBJ1-2
d_gene: -
abundance: many

CDR3nt: TGCAGTGCCAGAGGGGCAGCCTACGAGCAGTACTTC
CDR3aa: CSARGAAYEQYF
v_gene: TRBV20-1
j_gene: TRBJ2-7
d_gene: -
abundance: many

CDR3nt: TGTGCCAGCAGCCTGGACGCGCCCTACGAGCAGTACTTC
CDR3aa: CASSLDAPYEQYF
v_gene: TRBV5-4
j_gene: TRBJ2-7
d_gene: -
abundance: few

CDR3nt: TGCGCCAGCAGTGAGGGGCGAATTGAGCAGTTCTTC
CDR3aa: CASSEGRIEQFF
v_gene: TRBV10-2
j_gene: TRBJ2-1
d_gene: -
abundance: many

CDR3nt: TGTGCCAGCGCGGAGGGGGGGACCCAGTACTTC
CDR3aa: CASAEGGTQYF
v_gene: TRBV6-5
j_gene: TRBJ2-5
d_gene: -
abundance: few

CDR3nt: TGTGCCAGCAGCTCGACAGGGGGCGGAAGAGGCTCACCCCTCCACTTT
CDR3aa: CASSSTGGGRGSPLHF
v_gene: TRBV7-2
j_gene: TRBJ1-6
d_gene: TRBD1
abundance: -

CDR3nt: TGCAGTGCTAGGGGGACAGGGGACGGTTCACCCCTCCACTTT
CDR3aa: CSARGTGDGSPLHF
v_gene: TRBV20-1
j_gene: TRBJ1-6
d_gene: TRBD1
abundance: many

CDR3nt: TGTGCCAGCAGTTACCCTCGGGGTGAGAGTAATGAGCAGTTCTTC
CDR3aa: CASSYPRGESNEQFF
v_gene: TRBV6-6
j_gene: TRBJ2-1
d_gene: -
abundance: -

CDR3nt: TGTGCCAGCAGTTCGGGACAGGGATTCGGCTACACCTTC
CDR3aa: CASSSGQGFGYTF
v_gene: TRBV6-6
j_gene: TRBJ1-2
d_gene: TRBD1
abundance: few

CDR3nt: TGCAGCGTTCCTCACGCAGATACGCAGTATTTT
CDR3aa: CSVPHADTQYF
v_gene: TRBV29-1
j_gene: TRBJ2-3
d_gene: -
abundance: -

CDR3nt: TGCAGTTCAAATAGCGGGTTAAGCTCCTACAATGAGCAGTTCTTC
CDR3aa: CSSNSGLSSYNEQFF
v_gene: TRBV20-1
j_gene: TRBJ2-1
d_gene: TRBD2
abundance: -

CDR3nt: TGCGCCAGCAGCTCGACTAGCGCCCCGGAGCAGTACTTC
CDR3aa: CASSSTSAPEQYF
v_gene: TRBV5-1
j_gene: TRBJ2-7
d_gene: TRBD2
abundance: -

CDR3nt: TGTGCCAGCAGCTTAAACGGGAATGGGGAAGCTTTCTTT
CDR3aa: CASSLNGNGEAFF
v_gene: TRBV7-9
j_gene: TRBJ1-1
d_gene: -
abundance: few

CDR3nt: TGTGCCAGCAGTCCCCAGGGACTAGCGGGAGTTCACGAGCAGTACTTC
CDR3aa: CASSPQGLAGVHEQYF
v_gene: TRBV12-3/TRBV12-4
j_gene: TRBJ2-7
d_gene: TRBD2
abundance: few

CDR3nt: TGTGCCAGCAGCCAAGAAGGGGGAAACTCTGGGGCCAACGTCCTGACTTTC
CDR3aa: CASSQEGGNSGANVLTF
v_gene: TRBV4-2
j_gene: TRBJ2-6
d_gene: -
abundance: -

CDR3nt: TGTGCCAGCAGACGGAGCCGGACTAGCGGGGGTTTAGAGACCCAGTACTTC
CDR3aa: CASRRSRTSGGLETQYF
v_gene: TRBV7-8
j_gene: TRBJ2-5
d_gene: TRBD2
abundance: few

CDR3nt: TGTGCCAGCAGTCGGACAGGGTTAGGCGGCTACACCTTC
CDR3aa: CASSRTGLGGYTF
v_gene: TRBV12-3/TRBV12-4
j_gene: TRBJ1-2
d_gene: TRBD1
abundance: few

CDR3nt: TGTGCCAGCAGTGAGTTTTTGGGACAAGGGGAGACCCAGTACTTC
CDR3aa: CASSEFLGQGETQYF
v_gene: TRBV6-1
j_gene: TRBJ2-5
d_gene: -
abundance: few

CDR3nt: TGCGGCGTTGAAGTTTTACAGGGGGCCCACGAGCAGTACTTC
CDR3aa: CGVEVLQGAHEQYF
v_gene: TRBV29-1
j_gene: TRBJ2-7
d_gene: TRBD1
abundance: -

CDR3nt: TGCAGTGCTAGTGGTAGCGGGGGGTCCTACAATGAGCAGTTCTTC
CDR3aa: CSASGSGGSYNEQFF
v_gene: TRBV20-1
j_gene: TRBJ2-1
d_gene: TRBD2
abundance: -

CDR3nt: TGCAGCGTTGTAGTTTATAGCAATCAGCCCCAGCATTTT
CDR3aa: CSVVVYSNQPQHF
v_gene: TRBV29-1
j_gene: TRBJ1-5
d_gene: -
abundance: few

CDR3nt: TGTGCCAGCAGACCCGACGGGGGGACAGATACGCAGTATTTT
CDR3aa: CASRPDGGTDTQYF
v_gene: TRBV12-3/TRBV12-4
j_gene: TRBJ2-3
d_gene: TRBD2
abundance: few

CDR3nt: TGCAGTGCTAAGGTGCGGGACAAATACGAGCAGTACTTC
CDR3aa: CSAKVRDKYEQYF
v_gene: TRBV20-1
j_gene: TRBJ2-7
d_gene: -
abundance: few

CDR3nt: TGCGCCAGCAGCTCGACGCTAGAGACAGCGCCCGCCACCTACGAGCAGTACTTC
CDR3aa: CASSSTLETAPATYEQYF
v_gene: TRBV5-1
j_gene: TRBJ2-7
d_gene: -
abundance: many

CDR3nt: TGCGCCAGCAGCTTAACCTTGGAGGGGCCAAAAAACATTCAGTACTTC
CDR3aa: CASSLTLEGPKNIQYF
v_gene: TRBV4-1
j_gene: TRBJ2-4
d_gene: -
abundance: many

CDR3nt: TGTGCCAGCAGCCCCGGACTGGGGGCGGGGAACTACAATGAGCAGTTCTTC
CDR3aa: CASSPGLGAGNYNEQFF
v_gene: TRBV11-2
j_gene: TRBJ2-1
d_gene: -
abundance: -

CDR3nt: TGTGCCAGCAGCTTAGAGGCCGCGCGCTCCCGGGGGCAGTACTTC
CDR3aa: CASSLEAARSRGQYF
v_gene: TRBV7-2
j_gene: TRBJ2-7
d_gene: -
abundance: many

CDR3nt: TGTGCCAGCAGCTTAGGCCGCAGGGGTTCCCAAGAGACCCAGTACTTC
CDR3aa: CASSLGRRGSQETQYF
v_gene: TRBV7-2
j_gene: TRBJ2-5
d_gene: -
abundance: -

CDR3nt: TGTGCCAACCCCGGGACAGGGCCGCCAGATACGCAGTATTTT
CDR3aa: CANPGTGPPDTQYF
v_gene: TRBV7-3
j_gene: TRBJ2-3
d_gene: TRBD1
abundance: few

CDR3nt: TGTGCCTGGAGTGAGGAATGGGAGCAGTACTTC
CDR3aa: CAWSEEWEQYF
v_gene: TRBV30
j_gene: TRBJ2-7
d_gene: -
abundance: few

CDR3nt: TGCAGCGTAAGCGACAGGTCTAGCGCAGATACGCAGTATTTT
CDR3aa: CSVSDRSSADTQYF
v_gene: TRBV29-1
j_gene: TRBJ2-3
d_gene: -
abundance: few

CDR3nt: TGCAGTGCTGGCCGGGACAGGGGGCTTGGCACTGAAGCTTTCTTT
CDR3aa: CSAGRDRGLGTEAFF
v_gene: TRBV20-1
j_gene: TRBJ1-1
d_gene: TRBD1
abundance: -

CDR3nt: TGTGCCATCAGTGGGGGGGGGCGCGATCCCCACGAGCAGTACTTC
CDR3aa: CAISGGGRDPHEQYF
v_gene: TRBV10-3
j_gene: TRBJ2-7
d_gene: -
abundance: many

CDR3nt: TGCAGCGTTAGAACTAGCGGGAGTTTTCAGGGCTCCTACAATGAGCAGTTCTTC
CDR3aa: CSVRTSGSFQGSYNEQFF
v_gene: TRBV29-1
j_gene: TRBJ2-1
d_gene: TRBD2
abundance: -

CDR3nt: TGCAGTGCTAGAGCCCAAGGGCTAGCGGGGCTAGATACGCAGTATTTT
CDR3aa: CSARAQGLAGLDTQYF
v_gene: TRBV20-1
j_gene: TRBJ2-3
d_gene: TRBD2
abundance: -

CDR3nt: TGTGCCAGCTCACTACTAGCGACGGTCTCCAATGAGCAGTTCTTC
CDR3aa: CASSLLATVSNEQFF
v_gene: TRBV18
j_gene: TRBJ2-1
d_gene: TRBD2
abundance: -

CDR3nt: TGTGCCAGCCGTCCTCCCGGGACTAGTGGGTACTACGTGCAGTACTTC
CDR3aa: CASRPPGTSGYYVQYF
v_gene: TRBV6-2/TRBV6-3
j_gene: TRBJ2-7
d_gene: TRBD2
abundance: once

CDR3nt: TGCAGCGCCGGGACAGGGGGGAACAATGAGCAGTACTTC
CDR3aa: CSAGTGGNNEQYF
v_gene: TRBV29-1
j_gene: TRBJ2-5
d_gene: TRBD1
abundance: -

CDR3nt: TGTGCCAGCAGCTTAGTGGCGGAAGGCGAGCAGTACTTC
CDR3aa: CASSLVAEGEQYF
v_gene: TRBV7-8
j_gene: TRBJ2-7
d_gene: -
abundance: many

CDR3nt: TGCGCCAGCAGCCAAGATCAGGGACTAGCGGGAGTCGGAGTGGGCACAGATACGCAGTATTTT
CDR3aa: CASSQDQGLAGVGVGTDTQYF
v_gene: TRBV4-3
j_gene: TRBJ2-3
d_gene: TRBD2
abundance: -

CDR3nt: TGCGCCAGCAGCTTGGCTGGGGAGAGTGGCGAGCAGTACTTC
CDR3aa: CASSLAGESGEQYF
v_gene: TRBV5-1
j_gene: TRBJ2-7
d_gene: -
abundance: few

CDR3nt: TGTGCCAGCAGCTTAGGCTCGATCAATGAGCAGTTCTTC
CDR3aa: CASSLGSINEQFF
v_gene: TRBV7-9
j_gene: TRBJ2-1
d_gene: -
abundance: many

CDR3nt: TGTGCCAGCAGCCACCTGGGACACGCCTGCACCTTC
CDR3aa: CASSHLGHACTF
v_gene: TRBV14
j_gene: TRBJ1-2
d_gene: -
abundance: -

CDR3nt: TGTGCCAGCAGCCCCGTTCGAGGCTACGAGCAGTACTTC
CDR3aa: CASSPVRGYEQYF
v_gene: TRBV7-2
j_gene: TRBJ2-7
d_gene: -
abundance: -

CDR3nt: TGTGCCAGCAGCCCAGGACAGGGAAGGATAGGCGAGCAGTACTTC
CDR3aa: CASSPGQGRIGEQYF
v_gene: TRBV5-5
j_gene: TRBJ2-7
d_gene: TRBD1
abundance: few

CDR3nt: TGTGCCAGCGACCCCGATTTAGGGCGATACAATCAGCCCCAGCATTTT
CDR3aa: CASDPDLGRYNQPQHF
v_gene: TRBV6-1
j_gene: TRBJ1-5
d_gene: -
abundance: -

CDR3nt: TGCAGTGCTAGGAGGGGGCCATACACCGGGGAGCTGTTTTTT
CDR3aa: CSARRGPYTGELFF
v_gene: TRBV20-1
j_gene: TRBJ2-2
d_gene: TRBD1
abundance: -

CDR3nt: TGCGCCACCAACCGGGACAGGATAAACGAGCAGTACTTC
CDR3aa: CATNRDRINEQYF
v_gene: TRBV5-1
j_gene: TRBJ2-7
d_gene: TRBD1
abundance: many

CDR3nt: TGTGCCACAACGGGGGGGCCGAGTGAGCAGTTCTTC
CDR3aa: CATTGGPSEQFF
v_gene: TRBV2
j_gene: TRBJ2-1
d_gene: TRBD2
abundance: few

CDR3nt: TGTGCCAGCAGCGACAATGGGGACGGAAGCTCTGGGGCCAACGTCCTGACTTTC
CDR3aa: CASSDNGDGSSGANVLTF
v_gene: TRBV9
j_gene: TRBJ2-6
d_gene: -
abundance: -

CDR3nt: TGTGCCAGCAGCTTAGGGGCAGCCTACGAGCAGTACTTC
CDR3aa: CASSLGAAYEQYF
v_gene: TRBV5-1
j_gene: TRBJ2-7
d_gene: -
abundance: many

CDR3nt: TGCGCCAGCAGCGGCGGGACAGGGGACGCCTATGGTTACACCTTC
CDR3aa: CASSGGTGDAYGYTF
v_gene: TRBV5-1
j_gene: TRBJ1-2
d_gene: TRBD1
abundance: few

CDR3nt: TGTGCCAGCAGCCCCATCGGGGGGAAGGCTTCACCCCTCCACTTT
CDR3aa: CASSPIGGKASPLHF
v_gene: TRBV11-2
j_gene: TRBJ1-6
d_gene: -
abundance: -

CDR3nt: TGCGCCAGCAGCCAAGACGTCCCCTACGAGCAGTACTTC
CDR3aa: CASSQDVPYEQYF
v_gene: TRBV4-1
j_gene: TRBJ2-7
d_gene: -
abundance: many